This entry features one T cell receptor (beta chain) sequence. The sample comes from a study of T cell changes during pregnancy in multiple sclerosis. Trimming pared 7 bases from V and 5 bases from J, leaving 14 bases between. The length of the CDR3 is 14 residues. Germline lookup yields CDR1 MNHEY and CDR2 SVGAGI. Assay: immunoSEQ multiplex PCR; the TCRdb copy retains only in-frame clones and omits some. The sample carries approximately 41,000 clones, around 91% recorded once. The TCR comes from a female donor in good health, enrolled as a control in a pregnancy study. The source was CD4+ T cells from peripheral blood mononuclear cells, collected in the second trimester of pregnancy. V gene TRBV6-5 combines with J gene TRBJ2-2; D unresolved. This CDR3 is CASTSPGPTGELFF. CDR3 DNA sequence: TGTGCCAGCACCTCCCCTGGGCCAACCGGGGAGCTGTTTTTT.